The 5 T cell receptor beta chains below all came from one sample that was sequenced in a study of cytomegalovirus exposure and HLA in healthy donors. Profiling relied on immunoSEQ multiplex PCR, and the TCRdb table lists in-frame clones only, not all of them. There are about 280,000 clones in the sample; 80% to 90% occur only once, and 1% lies in the top ten. Sample: PBMCs. The receptors originated from a woman younger than 35 in good health and CMV-seronegative.

The rearrangement uses TRBV6-5 and TRBJ2-1, with 9 positions matching TRBD2. There are 14 residues in the CDR3. Trimming took 7 bases from V and 9 from J; bases not matched to a gene: 10. Germline assignment: CDR1 MNHEY and CDR2 SVGAGI. The CDR3 sequence: CASTERWREGEQFF. In DNA form, the CDR3 reads TGTGCCAGCACCGAAAGATGGCGGGAGGGTGAGCAGTTCTTC.

The V gene is TRBV6-6, the J gene TRBJ2-4; D uncertain. V shed 5 bases and J shed 0 bases, with 11 bases lying between them. This CDR3 has 15 amino acids. Germline values: CDR1 MNHNY, CDR2 SVGAGI (reference sequence). The CDR3 loop reads CASSLDSEAKNIQYF. CDR3 DNA: TGTGCCAGCAGTCTCGACTCGGAAGCCAAAAACATTCAGTACTTC.

The chain employs TRBV6-1 and TRBJ1-5, with TRBD1 matching 9 bases. CDR1 and CDR2 (germline): MNHNS, SASEGT. The CDR3 loop spans 15 amino acids. V was pared by 7 bases and J by 5 bases, with 9 bases of the junction left unmatched. CDR3 in DNA: TGTGCCAGCAAGCTAAGACAGGGGGTATATCAGCCCCAGCATTTT. Translation: CASKLRQGVYQPQHF.

The chain joins TRBV5-1 to TRBJ2-5, with D perhaps TRBD1 (5 bases). CDR3 size: 15 residues. The V and J ends lost 0 bases and 1 base respectively, with 10 bases between them. Per the germline V gene, CDR1 is SGHRS and CDR2 is YFSETQ. Here the CDR3 reads CASSLVGATQETQYF. The CDR3 DNA reads as TGCGCCAGCAGCTTGGTTGGGGCCACCCAAGAGACCCAGTACTTC.

J is TRBJ2-2 and V is TRBV28; 7 nucleotides line up with TRBD2. Germline CDR1 MDHEN, CDR2 SYDVKM. The CDR3 length is 13 residues. With V trimmed by 1 base and J by 9 bases, 2 bases remained unmatched. CDR3 sequence: CASSLSRGRELFF. The CDR3 DNA sequence: TGTGCCAGCAGTTTATCGCGGGGGAGGGAGCTGTTTTTT.